This T cell receptor (beta chain) emerged from a study of blood T cell repertoires in COVID-19. Study details: Researchers got acute and convalescent COVID-19 samples from the United States, Italy and Spain. Nucleic acid was either cDNA or gDNA, and it came from T cells, B-cell-depleted T cells, or PBMCs.

Original processing methods: Reference gene primer amplification in the assay estimated nucleated cell counts. Assay: immunoSEQ multiplex PCR; the TCRdb copy retains only in-frame clones and omits some. Clone size and the V and J calls come from that table; the DNA yielded D and trimming. The data contain around 170,000 clones, about 82% of them singletons. CDR1 SGHDT and CDR2 YYEEEE come from the germline V gene. V lost 2 bases and J lost 6, with 8 bases in between. The CDR3 is made up of 12 amino acids. The sequence was obtained from a man between 65 and 85 years old with active or convalescent COVID-19. The sequencing input was peripheral blood. This chain connects TRBV5-6 to TRBJ1-1, with D tentatively TRBD1 (5 bases). CDR3 in amino acids: CASSFDSSEAFF. DNA for the CDR3: TGTGCCAGCAGCTTTGACAGTTCTGAAGCTTTCTTT. Looking up the rest from reference TRBV5-6 and TRBJ1-1 gives the full variable domain: DAGVTQSPTHLIKTRGQQVTLRCSPKSGHDTVSWYQQALGQGPQFIFQYYEEEERQRGNFPDRFSGHQFPNYSSELNVNALLLGDSALYLCASSFDSSEAFFGQGTRLTVV.